This T cell receptor beta chain appears in the sequencing data of a study of identical twins. TCRdb re-analysed the 5' RACE reads in MiXCR, keeping a single row per CDR3 protein. Found here are hundreds of thousands of distinct CDR3 sequences, over 15% of them singletons; the top ten hold around 13%. V was cut by 1 base and J by 5 bases, with 9 bases left in between. Germline assignment: CDR1 SGHRS and CDR2 YFSETQ. This CDR3 region has 14 residues. These data were also reused for a study on T cells expressing NK-cell markers.

Sequencing used PBMCs. The TCR originated in a woman under 30 in good health. This chain connects TRBV5-1 to TRBJ1-4; D is unclear. The CDR3, as DNA: TGCGCCAGCAGCTTGATGCCGATAAATGAAAAACTGTTTTTT. This codes for CASSLMPINEKLFF.